Listed here is a single TCR beta chain. This clone has at least ten counts. This clone's antigen is unknown. No per-base quality is available; no much larger clone lies one base away. The data stem from a study of metastatic and nonmetastatic thyroid tumors (dated by TCRdb to 2019 to 2021). As for the study more broadly: Repertoires from peripheral blood and from tumor or nodule tissue samples of malignant and benign thyroid patients were compared. The study at large found these results: TCR beta diversity was reported as significantly higher in malignant tumors than in benign nodules, in both blood and tumor samples.

Library generation was performed with PCR. Sequenced using an Illumina HiSeq 4000. High-throughput sequencing was used to profile the TCR beta-chain CDR3 region of each patient. The original pipeline was this. Drawing on CDR3 differences between clinicopathological groups, the researchers built a classifier meant to tell apart patients with distant-metastatic papillary thyroid cancer. To measure repertoire diversity the researchers used the Shannon index, while the Morisita-Horn index served to gauge how similar the tumor and blood repertoires were. The public reads were reanalyzed by TCRdb: fastp trimming at Q25, MiXCR alignment, in-frame beta chains only. Clone size and V and J calls follow TCRdb, not the original study. The sample includes some 18,000 clones, with about 34% observed a single time. Jointly, the top ten make up over 8% of the sample. The germline V gene (reference sequence) supplies CDR1 DFQATT and CDR2 SNEGSKA. The CDR3 holds 13 amino acids from the cysteine to the phenylalanine. Only CDR3 DNA is held: 39 bases, read in frame from base 1. Trimming removed 1 base from V and 6 bases from J; the gene matches leave 2 bases unexplained.

Before undergoing thyroid surgery, none of the patients had been given any kind of treatment. Using T-cell receptor beta sequencing, the researchers looked back retrospectively at clinical samples from patients, gathered between about 2011 and 2019. This TCR derives from a male donor with papillary thyroid cancer or a benign thyroid nodule (not recorded which). Some clones in this sample may be carry-over from other donors' samples. The chain links TRBV20-1 with TRBJ2-3; 9 central bases correspond to TRBD2. Sequenced input: tumor tissue. This receptor carries the CDR3 CSARGSGRDTQYF. The DNA is as follows: TGCAGTGCTAGAGGGAGCGGGAGGGATACGCAGTATTTT.